The text below deals with one T cell receptor beta chain. The antigen remains undetermined. These data belong to a study of blood T cells in healthy people across ages. Study-level results: Greater diversity and more naive CD4+ cells were seen in long-lived donors than in aged donors. TCR beta diversity per million T cells fell roughly linearly with age.

Each sample yielded at least 5.5 micrograms of PBMC total RNA. The authors ran a second PCR of 7 to 11 cycles using a sample-barcoded 5' primer and a J-beta primer mix. TCRdb re-called the 5' RACE reads through MiXCR, storing one row per CDR3 protein. The repertoire holds about 680,000 distinct CDR3 sequences, with approximately 49% as singletons. Germline V gives CDR1 MNHEY, CDR2 SVGEGT. There are 16 residues in the CDR3. With 7 bases clipped from V and 10 bases from J, the junction kept 21 bases outside the gene matches. Sequenced input: blood. V is TRBV6-2 or TRBV6-3 and J is TRBJ1-2; 7 bases match TRBD1. The clonotype comes from a woman aged 55 to 70 in good health. The CDR3 sequence is CASKSDRRPTLADYTF. In DNA form, the CDR3 reads TGTGCCAGCAAATCGGACAGGCGCCCCACCCTCGCGGACTACACCTTC.